The 3 T cell receptor beta chains given below trace back to one sample, sequenced in a study of T-cell memory formation after mild COVID-19. TCRdb reprocessed the 5' RACE reads via MiXCR and lists one record per CDR3 protein. The sample shows some 490,000 distinct CDR3 sequences, around a sixth of them seen only once. The sequenced sample was PBMCs or a T cell subset sorted from them (not recorded which). These receptors were obtained from an adult woman who had mild COVID-19 (a few samples of this study predate the infection). Cell type and time point are not known.

The V and J genes are TRBV12-3 or TRBV12-4 and TRBJ1-4; D gene unclear. This CDR3 is built from 12 residues. V was clipped by 5 bases and J by 11 bases, with 12 bases between them. The CDR3 sequence is CASSPRSEKLFF. The CDR3 nucleotides are TGTGCCAGCAGTCCACGTTCGGAGAAACTGTTTTTT.

This clonotype was seen ten or more times. The CDR3 spells CASSPDYEQYF. CDR3 bases: TGTGCCAGCTCACCAGACTACGAGCAGTACTTC. This sequence joins TRBV7-2 and TRBJ2-7; D call uncertain. Germline CDR1 reads SGHTA; CDR2 reads FQGNSA. The CDR3 length is 11 residues. Deletions cut 8 bases from V and 3 bases from J, with 8 bases between.

The chain carries TRBV5-4 and TRBJ2-3, with 10 bases fitting TRBD2. This CDR3 region has 19 residues. CDR1 is SGHNT, CDR2 YYREEE, per germline (reference sequence). V shed 0 bases, J shed 4 bases, and the junction held 14 bases outside the gene matches. CDR3 bases: TGTGCCAGCAGCTTGGGGTTAGCGGGGGGCCATTTAGGCGCAGATACGCAGTATTTT. Protein product: CASSLGLAGGHLGADTQYF.